Listed below are T cell receptor beta chains from one sample, sequenced in a study of blood T cell repertoires in COVID-19. Profiled with immunoSEQ multiplex PCR; TCRdb holds only in-frame clones, not every one. The sample shows approximately 200,000 clones, roughly 80% of them seen only once. Sequenced material: PBMCs or T cells enriched from blood (not recorded which). These receptors all come from a middle-aged woman with acute COVID-19. CDR3s include the opening cysteine and the closing phenylalanine or tryptophan. D genes are given only for firm matches. A row's size may be missing; if present it is once, few, many or a size class.

>.|TRBV2|15|TRBJ2-1|.
CASSEMAGVYNEQFF
TGTGCCAGCAGTGAAATGGCAGGCGTCTACAATGAGCAGTTCTTC
>.|TRBV11-2|14|TRBJ2-5|.
CASSLVQGQETQYF
TGTGCCAGCAGCTTAGTACAGGGCCAAGAGACCCAGTACTTC
>.|TRBV19|13|TRBJ1-1|.
CASIGSVNTEAFF
TGTGCCAGTATCGGGTCAGTGAACACTGAAGCTTTCTTT
>.|TRBV12-1|17|TRBJ2-3|.
CASSFATSGGEADTQYF
TGTGCCAGCAGCTTTGCGACTAGCGGGGGGGAAGCAGATACGCAGTATTTT
>.|TRBV5-5|14|TRBJ2-5|.
CASSRPDSVETQYF
TGTGCCAGCAGCCGTCCGGACTCCGTCGAGACCCAGTACTTC
>.|TRBV9|14|TRBJ2-1|.
CASSVAPLADEQFF
TGTGCCAGCAGCGTAGCTCCCCTGGCGGATGAGCAGTTCTTC
>few|TRBV28|12|TRBJ1-1|.
CASSTAGRTAFF
TGTGCCAGCAGTACCGCGGGTAGAACAGCTTTCTTT
>.|TRBV7-8|12|TRBJ2-7|TRBD1
CASSAHRTGKDF
TGTGCCAGCAGCGCCCACAGGACAGGGAAGGACTTC
>.|TRBV6-2/TRBV6-3|16|TRBJ1-5|TRBD1
CASSSGQGAGNQPQHF
TGTGCCAGCAGCTCAGGACAGGGGGCCGGTAATCAGCCCCAGCATTTT
>few|TRBV2|14|TRBJ2-7|TRBD2
CASSELAGGGEQYF
TGTGCCAGCAGTGAACTAGCGGGAGGAGGCGAGCAGTACTTC
>.|TRBV4-2|16|TRBJ2-7|TRBD2
CASSQEGVAGVHEQYF
TGTGCCAGCAGCCAAGAAGGGGTAGCGGGAGTCCACGAGCAGTACTTC
>once|TRBV14|17|TRBJ1-4|TRBD1
CASSQGTSDRGSEKLFF
TGTGCCAGCAGCCAAGGCACATCAGACAGGGGGAGTGAAAAACTGTTTTTT
>.|TRBV6-2/TRBV6-3|15|TRBJ1-5|.
CASSYSRGYDQPQHF
TGTGCCAGCAGTTACTCGCGGGGGTACGATCAGCCCCAGCATTTT
>.|TRBV27|16|TRBJ1-4|TRBD1
CASSFDRGRTNEKLFF
TGTGCCAGCAGTTTCGACAGGGGGCGGACTAATGAAAAACTGTTTTTT
>.|TRBV28|11|TRBJ1-2|.
CVVARLYGYTF
TGTGTCGTGGCCAGGCTCTATGGCTACACCTTC
>.|TRBV5-4|13|TRBJ1-2|.
CASSLDRPGGYTF
TGTGCCAGCAGCTTGGATCGTCCAGGCGGCTACACCTTC
>.|TRBV4-1|16|TRBJ1-2|.
CASSQAATPANYGYTF
TGCGCCAGCAGCCAAGCTGCGACACCAGCTAACTATGGCTACACCTTC
>.|TRBV7-9|13|TRBJ2-7|.
CASSSKGPSEQYF
TGTGCCAGCAGCTCAAAGGGGCCAAGCGAGCAGTACTTC
>.|TRBV19|17|TRBJ1-5|.
CASSIADRLGSNQPQHF
TGTGCCAGTAGTATAGCCGACAGGTTGGGTAGCAATCAGCCCCAGCATTTT
>.|TRBV4-1|14|TRBJ2-5|.
CASSQDLTGETQYF
TGCGCCAGCAGCCAAGACCTGACTGGGGAGACCCAGTACTTC
>.|TRBV28|19|TRBJ2-3|TRBD2
CASSLLGTGLADSTDTQYF
TGTGCCAGCAGTTTACTGGGCACTGGGCTAGCGGATAGCACAGATACGCAGTATTTT
>once|TRBV24-1|14|TRBJ2-7|TRBD1
CATSSGQGAYEQYF
TGTGCCACCAGTTCCGGACAGGGGGCGTACGAGCAGTACTTC
>.|TRBV7-3|14|TRBJ2-2|.
CASSLTVLAGELFF
TGTGCCAGCAGCTTAACGGTACTGGCCGGGGAGCTGTTTTTT
>.|TRBV6-5|15|TRBJ1-4|TRBD1
CASTGQGGTNEKLFF
TGTGCCAGCACCGGACAGGGGGGGACTAATGAAAAACTGTTTTTT
>.|TRBV5-1|13|TRBJ1-1|.
CASSPRGFTEAFF
TGCGCCAGCAGCCCCAGGGGATTCACTGAAGCTTTCTTT
>.|TRBV28|13|TRBJ1-6|.
CASRLDSGLQSHF
TGTGCCAGCAGGCTTGACTCGGGTCTTCAGTCCCACTTT
>few|TRBV19|18|TRBJ2-4|TRBD2
CASSIRDAGGPVKNIQYF
TGTGCCAGTAGTATCAGGGACGCGGGAGGGCCGGTCAAAAACATTCAGTACTTC
>.|TRBV7-8|15|TRBJ1-5|.
CASSLVGNSNQPQHF
TGTGCCAGCAGCTTAGTCGGGAATAGCAATCAGCCCCAGCATTTT
>.|TRBV28|17|TRBJ1-1|.
CASSLGGGRTTNTEAFF
TGTGCCAGCAGTTTGGGAGGTGGCCGAACGACGAACACTGAAGCTTTCTTT
>.|TRBV5-5|17|TRBJ2-1|.
CASSLYTLDPQNNEQFF
TGTGCCAGCAGCTTGTATACCCTAGATCCCCAGAACAATGAGCAGTTCTTC
>.|TRBV12-5|14|TRBJ2-1|TRBD1
CASGLQGAGDEQFF
TGTGCTAGTGGTTTACAGGGGGCCGGCGATGAGCAGTTCTTC
>.|TRBV18|14|TRBJ2-7|.
CASSPVRESYEQYF
TGTGCCAGCTCACCAGTGAGGGAATCCTACGAGCAGTACTTC
>.|TRBV4-1|15|TRBJ1-5|.
CASSQGAVSNQPQHF
TGCGCCAGCAGCCAAGGGGCAGTTAGCAATCAGCCCCAGCATTTT
>.|TRBV2|13|TRBJ1-6|.
CASKTVPNSPLHF
TGTGCCAGTAAGACAGTGCCTAATTCACCCCTCCACTTT
>.|TRBV9|15|TRBJ2-2|.
CATILRELDTGELFF
TGTGCCACGATCTTACGGGAGTTGGACACCGGGGAGCTGTTTTTT
>.|TRBV23-1|20|TRBJ1-3|TRBD1
CASSPQKKRDREASGNTIYF
TGCGCCAGCAGTCCGCAAAAGAAGCGGGACAGGGAAGCGTCTGGAAACACCATATATTTT
>.|TRBV4-1|15|TRBJ2-6|TRBD1
CASGKGAGGANVLTF
TGCGCCAGTGGGAAGGGGGCAGGTGGGGCCAACGTCCTGACTTTC
>.|TRBV24-1|16|TRBJ2-1|TRBD2
CATSDHRGGRSVEQFF
TGTGCCACCAGTGATCATCGGGGCGGGAGGTCAGTTGAGCAGTTCTTC
>once|TRBV2|12|TRBJ1-2|.
CASTPGGSGYTF
TGTGCCAGCACCCCGGGGGGGAGCGGCTACACCTTC
>.|TRBV7-2|18|TRBJ2-5|TRBD2
CASSLWTSGGAGGETQYF
TGTGCCAGCAGCTTATGGACTAGCGGGGGGGCAGGTGGGGAGACCCAGTACTTC
>.|TRBV29-1|12|TRBJ2-1|.
CSVQPGKKEQFF
TGCAGCGTTCAGCCAGGGAAGAAAGAGCAGTTCTTC
>.|TRBV11-2|15|TRBJ2-1|.
CASSLISGAYNEQFF
TGTGCCAGCAGCTTAATATCCGGGGCCTACAATGAGCAGTTCTTC
>.|TRBV29-1|13|TRBJ2-2|.
CSAGSLGTGELFF
TGCAGCGCCGGATCCCTAGGCACCGGGGAGCTGTTTTTT
>.|TRBV9|17|TRBJ2-1|TRBD2
CASSGSAKTSPYNEQFF
TGTGCCAGCAGCGGCAGCGCCAAGACTAGCCCCTACAATGAGCAGTTCTTC
>.|TRBV7-8|16|TRBJ1-3|TRBD1
CASSLNRGQGGNTIYF
TGTGCCAGCAGCCTTAACAGGGGCCAGGGTGGAAACACCATATATTTT
>once|TRBV19|16|TRBJ2-3|TRBD1
CASSAGQGISTDTQYF
TGTGCCAGTAGTGCGGGACAGGGAATTAGCACAGATACGCAGTATTTT
>.|TRBV9|15|TRBJ1-4|.
CASSVTGDGNEKLFF
TGTGCCAGCAGCGTAACAGGAGACGGTAATGAAAAACTGTTTTTT
>.|TRBV15|17|TRBJ2-1|TRBD2
CATSSRLAGVSYNEQFF
TGTGCCACCAGCTCACGACTAGCGGGTGTTTCCTACAATGAGCAGTTCTTC
>.|TRBV6-5|15|TRBJ2-7|.
CASSRYSEGSYEQYF
TGTGCCAGCAGTCGCTACAGCGAGGGCTCCTACGAGCAGTACTTC
>.|TRBV5-6|15|TRBJ2-7|TRBD1
CASSLDRTGVDEQYF
TGTGCCAGCAGCCTAGATCGGACAGGGGTAGACGAGCAGTACTTC